A single sample gave rise to the 26 T cell receptor beta chains below, sequenced in a study of CD8 T cells in ankylosing spondylitis. Study-wide results and caveats: It appeared that ankylosing spondylitis blood was characterized by a TCR beta motif of under ten highly homologous variants.

No cognate antigen is known for these TCRs. TCRdb itself ran the 5' RACE reads through MiXCR, one entry per CDR3 protein. The sample consists of fewer than 550,000 distinct CDR3 sequences, roughly 5.2% of them appearing once. The sequenced sample consisted of blood, either unsorted or a sorted T cell fraction (not recorded which). The receptor set was obtained from a male donor with ankylosing spondylitis.

This clonotype was counted many times. The chain is built from TRBV5-1 and TRBJ1-1; no clear D gene. Germline V gene lookup returns CDR1 SGHRS and CDR2 YFSETQ. Trimming took 3 bases from V and 1 from J, leaving 10 bases between them. The CDR3 is 14 amino acids. The CDR3 protein is CASSSRTANTEAFF. In DNA, the CDR3 is TGCGCCAGCAGCTCCCGTACAGCGAACACTGAAGCTTTCTTT. Full variable domain (remainder filled in from reference TRBV5-1 and TRBJ1-1): KAGVTQTPRYLIKTRGQQVTLSCSPISGHRSVSWYQQTPGQGLQFLFEYFSETQRNKGNFPGRFSGRQFSNSRSEMNVSTLELGDSALYLCASSSRTANTEAFFGQGTRLTVV.

This clonotype has only a few counts. The chain is built from TRBV6-1 and TRBJ2-3; TRBD2 matches 9 bases. V lost 5 bases, J lost 0 bases, and 15 bases stayed unmatched. The germline V gene has CDR1 MNHNS and CDR2 SASEGT. This CDR3 comprises 19 residues. CDR3 region: CASSNPSATSGVSTDTQYF. CDR3 in DNA: TGTGCCAGCAGTAACCCTTCCGCGACTAGCGGAGTAAGCACAGATACGCAGTATTTT.

This clonotype was detected many times. The chain recombines TRBV27 with TRBJ2-4; D uncertain. The length of the CDR3 is 13 residues. Trimming cost V 2 bases and J 14 bases, with 16 bases left between them. Germline CDR1 is MNHEY and CDR2 is SMNVEV (reference sequence). In DNA form, the CDR3 reads TGTGCCAGCAGTTTAACGGTGCAGAGCAGCAAGTACTTC. This codes for CASSLTVQSSKYF.

This clonotype was counted ten times or more. The chain links TRBV9 to TRBJ2-2, with 8 bases lining up with TRBD2. Germline V lookup: CDR1 SGDLS, CDR2 YYNGEE. With 3 bases clipped from V and 0 bases from J, the junction kept 7 bases outside the gene matches. This CDR3 contains 17 residues. The CDR3 coding sequence is TGTGCCAGCAGCGCCGGTGCGGGAGGCTCGAACACCGGGGAGCTGTTTTTT. Protein sequence: CASSAGAGGSNTGELFF.

The table lists this clonotype with many counts. The rearrangement uses TRBV7-3 and TRBJ1-5; a weak D match, TRBD1 (6 bases). Germline V lookup: CDR1 SGHTA, CDR2 FQGTGA. The CDR3 loop spans 15 amino acids. Between the trimmed V and J ends, which lost 1 base and 5 bases, there was a span of 12 bases. CDR3 DNA sequence: TGTGCCAGCAGCTTAAACGGGGGCCCTGATCAGCCCCAGCATTTT. Amino acid sequence: CASSLNGGPDQPQHF.

This clonotype was observed many times. CDR3 residues: CASSFTAAEGPQHF. DNA of the CDR3: TGTGCCAGCAGCTTTACAGCCGCTGAGGGGCCCCAGCATTTT. The chain combines TRBV7-8 with TRBJ1-5; D is undetermined. The germline V and J ends were trimmed by 3 bases and 9 bases, with 15 bases remaining between them. Germline lookup yields CDR1 SGHVS and CDR2 FQNEAQ. The CDR3 is made up of 14 amino acids.

The V call is TRBV11-2, the J call TRBJ2-5; the match to TRBD2 covers 13 bases. After removal of 6 bases from V and 9 bases from J, the junction contained 19 bases not matched to a gene. The CDR3 extends over 18 amino acids. Germline V gene sequence: CDR1 SGHAT, CDR2 FQNNGV. The CDR3 is CASSRPTGGLAGRQAQYF. CDR3 coding DNA: TGTGCCAGCAGTCGTCCCACGGGGGGACTAGCGGGGCGTCAGGCCCAGTACTTC. Variable domain in full (rest from reference TRBV11-2 and TRBJ2-5): EAGVAQSPRYKIIEKRQSVAFWCNPISGHATLYWYQQILGQGPKLLIQFQNNGVVDDSQLPKDRFSAERLKGVDSTLKIQPAKLEDSAVYLCASSRPTGGLAGRQAQYFGPGTRLLVL.

This clonotype was recorded at least ten times. The V gene is TRBV7-2, the J gene TRBJ2-7; D gene ambiguous. This CDR3 spans 15 amino acids. V gave up 10 bases and J gave up 0 bases, with 19 bases separating them. The germline V gene has CDR1 SGHTA and CDR2 FQGNSA. The CDR3 spells CATQYDRMSSYEQYF. CDR3 bases: TGTGCCACCCAATATGACCGTATGAGCTCCTACGAGCAGTACTTC.

This clonotype turned up a few times. The CDR3 nucleotides read TGCAGTGCTAGCACAGGGCATACCTACTACGAGCAGTACTTC. Translated, it gives CSASTGHTYYEQYF. The rearrangement joins TRBV20-1 to TRBJ2-7; D may be TRBD1 (6 bases). The ends were cut back, 3 bases at V and 3 bases at J, with 15 bases in the middle. Germline V gene sequence: CDR1 DFQATT, CDR2 SNEGSKA (reference sequence). This CDR3 region has 14 residues.

This clonotype has ten or more counts. The rearrangement links TRBV7-9 to TRBJ2-7; perhaps TRBD2 as D (5 bases). Germline CDR1 SEHNR, CDR2 FQNEAQ (reference sequence). The CDR3 loop spans 15 amino acids. Trimming took 5 bases from V and 2 from J, leaving 16 bases between them. The CDR3 DNA reads TGTGCCAGCAGCCACTTGAGGGAACGACCCTACGAGCAGTACTTC. Translating it yields CASSHLRERPYEQYF.

This clonotype was detected ten times or more. The rearrangement links TRBV4-1 to TRBJ2-3; 8 bases line up with TRBD1. Germline V gene lookup returns CDR1 MGHRA and CDR2 YSYEKL. V lost 2 bases, J lost 7 bases, and 11 bases stayed unmatched. The CDR3 has 16 amino acids. Written as DNA, the CDR3 is TGCGCCAGCAGCCAATCCAGGACAGGGAGCGGTAATACGCAGTATTTT. Its protein is CASSQSRTGSGNTQYF.

This clonotype has only a few counts. The rearrangement joins TRBV6-1 to TRBJ1-2; no clear D gene. Germline V gene lookup returns CDR1 MNHNS and CDR2 SASEGT. V was clipped by 5 bases and J by 5 bases, with 18 bases between them. The CDR3 is 15 residues long. CDR3 residues: CASSQWERISYGYTF. For the CDR3, the DNA is TGTGCCAGCAGTCAATGGGAGCGGATCTCATATGGCTACACCTTC.

This clonotype was detected many times. The gene calls are TRBV7-9 and TRBJ1-4, with D possibly TRBD1 on 5 matching bases. Germline lookup yields CDR1 SEHNR and CDR2 FQNEAQ (reference sequence). The CDR3 spans 15 residues. The V end lost 1 base, the J end lost 3 bases, and 9 bases lay between the germline ends. CDR3 nucleotide sequence: TGTGCCAGCAGCTTAGGAGAAGGGGCTAATGAAAAACTGTTTTTT. Residues: CASSLGEGANEKLFF.

Many counts were recorded for this clonotype. The chain is built from TRBV6-1 and TRBJ1-4, with TRBD1 identical over 7 bases. This CDR3 region has 15 residues. V lost 8 bases, J lost 5 bases, and 11 bases stayed unmatched. Germline V CDR1 and CDR2: MNHNS, SASEGT. CDR3 protein: CASGGTGVSNEKLFF. The CDR3 coding sequence is TGTGCCAGCGGAGGCACAGGGGTAAGCAATGAAAAACTGTTTTTT.

Ten or more counts support this clonotype. The V and J genes are TRBV20-1 and TRBJ2-7; no clear D. Per germline, CDR1 DFQATT and CDR2 SNEGSKA (reference sequence). V dropped 2 bases and J dropped 6 bases, with 5 bases sitting between them. The CDR3 sequence is 10 residues long. The DNA for the CDR3 is TGCAGTGCTAGATACCCCGAGCAGTACTTC. This gives the protein CSARYPEQYF.

This clonotype was counted at least ten times. J is TRBJ2-7 and V is TRBV5-1; D is perhaps TRBD2 (5 bases). The CDR3 is 15 residues long. CDR1 SGHRS and CDR2 YFSETQ come from the germline V gene. V lost 2 bases to trimming and J lost 0 bases, with 12 bases between them. Here the CDR3 reads CASSLTLTNSYEQYF. The CDR3 bases are TGCGCCAGCAGCTTAACGTTGACTAACTCCTACGAGCAGTACTTC.

The sample holds many counts of this clonotype. This sequence joins TRBV5-1 and TRBJ2-7; 8 bases align to TRBD1. The V and J ends lost 5 bases and 5 bases, in that order; junction bases with no gene match: 6. Germline V gene data show CDR1 as SGHRS and CDR2 as YFSETQ. The CDR3 contains 13 residues. CDR3 nucleotide sequence: TGCGCCAGCAGGAGGACAGGGTACGACGAGCAGTACTTC. Its protein product is CASRRTGYDEQYF.

This clonotype has ten or more counts. V usage is TRBV20-1 and J usage is TRBJ1-1; 9 bases are a match to TRBD1. This CDR3 is 15 amino acids long. Germline V gene data show CDR1 as DFQATT and CDR2 as SNEGSKA (reference sequence). V dropped 0 bases and J dropped 13; count of bases not matched to a gene: 15. The CDR3 DNA is TGCAGTGCTAGAGATCAGGGACAGGGTCAGCGAGAGTTTTTCTTT. Amino acid sequence: CSARDQGQGQREFFF.

Many counts were recorded for this clonotype. The chain carries TRBV20-1 and TRBJ2-7, with TRBD2 matching over 7 bases. V shed 3 bases and J 3 bases; nucleotides not matched to a gene: 8. Germline V lookup: CDR1 DFQATT, CDR2 SNEGSKA (reference sequence). This CDR3 has 14 residues. CDR3 in DNA: TGCAGTGCTAGTAGACTAGCCTCTCACTACGAGCAGTACTTC. Encoded protein: CSASRLASHYEQYF.

In its sample, this clonotype was seen many times. The J gene is TRBJ2-7, the V gene TRBV20-1; TRBD1 agrees at 11 bases. This CDR3 is 14 amino acids long. Per germline, CDR1 DFQATT and CDR2 SNEGSKA (reference sequence). The trim removed 6 bases at V and 1 base at J, leaving 5 bases unmatched. The CDR3 sequence: CSATGTGGSYEQYF. DNA of the CDR3: TGCAGTGCCACCGGGACAGGGGGGTCCTACGAGCAGTACTTC.

This clonotype was seen only a few times. The junction and the germline gene differ at one end; a read error may be behind it. The chain links TRBV20-1 to TRBJ2-7; D gene unclear. The CDR3 spans 11 residues. Germline values: CDR1 DFQATT, CDR2 SNEGSKA (reference sequence). CDR3 protein: CSARLPQTWFF. For the CDR3, the DNA is TGCAGTGCTAGGCTCCCCCAAACATGGTTCTTC.

This clonotype was found many times. The chain is built from TRBV24-1 and TRBJ2-3; perhaps TRBD2 as D (5 bases). Germline V gives CDR1 KGHDR, CDR2 SFDVKD. The CDR3 consists of 15 residues. Trimming took off 7 bases at V and 4 bases at J, with 17 bases between the two ends. The CDR3 sequence is CATSQLGSGADTQYF. The CDR3, as DNA: TGTGCCACCAGCCAACTAGGGAGTGGGGCAGATACGCAGTATTTT.

This clonotype has ten or more counts. This chain joins TRBV18 and TRBJ2-1; D not certain. The CDR3 consists of 15 residues. V was clipped by 5 bases and J by 3 bases, with 14 bases between them. Germline CDR1 reads KGHSH; CDR2 reads LQKENI. CDR3 loop: CASSSTGRSYNEQFF. The CDR3 nucleotides are TGTGCCAGCTCATCGACTGGGCGTAGCTACAATGAGCAGTTCTTC.

At least ten counts were recorded for this clonotype. The junction departs from germline at one end; a sequencing error may be responsible. The chain recombines TRBV25-1 with TRBJ2-2; D call uncertain. The CDR3 sequence is 16 residues long. Germline V gene lookup returns CDR1 MGHDK and CDR2 SYGVNS. The CDR3 region has the DNA TGTGCCAGCACTGAAGACTCTAGGTCGAACACCGGGGAGCTGTTTTTT. Protein: CASTEDSRSNTGELFF. Full variable domain (rest looked up from reference TRBV25-1 and TRBJ2-2): EADIYQTPRYLVIGTGKKITLECSQTMGHDKMYWYQQDPGMELHLIHYSYGVNSTEKGDLSSESTVSRIRTEHFPLTLESARPSHTSQYLCASTEDSRSNTGELFFGEGSRLTVL.

This clonotype was counted ten times or more. The rearrangement joins TRBV18 to TRBJ2-3; perhaps TRBD2 as D (5 bases). CDR1 and CDR2 from the germline V gene are KGHSH and LQKENI. V was shortened by 0 bases and J by 4 bases, with 11 bases between the two germline ends. The CDR3 has 15 residues. CDR3 region: CASSPPRERSDTQYF. The CDR3 coding sequence is TGTGCCAGCTCACCACCGAGGGAGCGCTCAGATACGCAGTATTTT.

This clonotype was counted many times. V is TRBV11-2 and J is TRBJ1-6; D possibly corresponds to TRBD1 (5 bases). V was clipped by 0 bases and J by 3 bases, with 6 bases between them. Per germline, CDR1 SGHAT and CDR2 FQNNGV. This CDR3 region has 15 residues. The CDR3 nucleotides read TGTGCCAGCAGCTTAGAAGGGGTCTATAATTCACCCCTCCACTTT. It encodes CASSLEGVYNSPLHF.